The rows below give T cell receptor beta chains drawn from one sample of a study of post-analysis software for immune sequencing data. One entry per CDR3 protein, called by TCRdb with MiXCR from the PCR reads. In the table there are approximately 690,000 distinct CDR3 sequences, about 60% of which are singletons. Sequenced sample: blood. The receptors shown here come from a girl aged 2-9 years with multiple sclerosis. Both conserved end residues are part of each CDR3. Fields, in order: V gene, J gene, CDR3 protein.

TRBV20-1	.	CSAYRQGASEQYF
TRBV9	TRBJ2-3	CASSVAGTSTDTQYF
TRBV5-6	TRBJ2-3	CASSLMRLAGEGTDTQYF
TRBV24-1	TRBJ2-5	CATSDPQGTSKRETQYF
TRBV11-2	TRBJ2-5	CASSFLSRETQYF
TRBV29-1	TRBJ2-5	CSVNPDSLGQETQYF
TRBV10-2	TRBJ2-5	CASSRGLADQETQYF
TRBV6-6	TRBJ1-4	CASSPRDREPNEKLFF
TRBV9	TRBJ2-1	CASSVILAAYNEQFF
TRBV20-1	TRBJ1-1	CSARGGSLNTEAFF
TRBV13	TRBJ2-6	CASSLKRRAGANVLTF
TRBV7-2	TRBJ1-1	CASRYHTEAFF
TRBV5-5	TRBJ2-1	CAGSYADGPYNEQFF
TRBV20-1	TRBJ2-1	CSARDPRLADVDEQFF
TRBV7-6	TRBJ2-1	CASSLFREGEQFF
TRBV20-1	TRBJ2-5	CSAPHAAGQETQYF
TRBV5-1	TRBJ1-5	CASSLERPYSNQPQHF
TRBV29-1	TRBJ2-1	CSVENPDRRPTYNEQFF
TRBV12-3/TRBV12-4	TRBJ1-5	CASSLSGRGVNQPQHF
TRBV6-1	TRBJ2-7	CASSPGQVHYEQYF
TRBV19	TRBJ2-7	CASSPSGTGSYEQYF
TRBV20-1	TRBJ2-3	CSGHKRAPTGTDTQYF
TRBV10-3	TRBJ1-1	CAISDPQGAGGTEAFF
TRBV4-2	TRBJ2-1	CASSQDFGGRTQPRNEQFF
TRBV7-9	TRBJ2-5	CASSLGTVRQETQYF
TRBV29-1	TRBJ1-2	CSVRDRGRNYGYTF
TRBV6-2/TRBV6-3	TRBJ2-7	CASSWTSGRPSSYEQYF
TRBV6-5	TRBJ1-2	CASWNHPYYGYTF
TRBV12-3/TRBV12-4	TRBJ1-2	CASSTSRTGYTF
TRBV10-2	TRBJ2-7	CASSALAGEVAYEQYF
TRBV28	TRBJ2-3	CASSPLGRNTDTQYF
TRBV29-1	TRBJ1-1	CSVWGQINTEAFF
TRBV7-9	TRBJ2-1	CASSILWARATYNEQFF
TRBV7-9	TRBJ2-3	CASRYDRRDRGTDTQYF
TRBV10-3	TRBJ2-5	CAISESRLAIETQYF
TRBV9	TRBJ2-7	CASSRRPGRVYEQYF
TRBV2	TRBJ2-1	CASSERGTSLSTSEQFF
TRBV29-1	TRBJ2-3	CSLGGLSSDTQYF
TRBV6-5	TRBJ2-3	CASSPSGGGSTQYF
TRBV6-5	TRBJ2-7	CASSRVPDTYEQYF
TRBV11-2	TRBJ2-1	CASSPRTSGSSYNEQFF
TRBV2	TRBJ2-5	CASSDEASQQETQYF
TRBV6-2/TRBV6-3	TRBJ2-3	CASSYSDSGTDTQYF
TRBV7-2	TRBJ2-1	CASSYHRGAYNEQFF
TRBV6-2/TRBV6-3	TRBJ2-7	CASSSQDRSYEQYF
TRBV7-9	TRBJ2-3	CASSVGRTRETDTQYF
TRBV27	TRBJ1-2	CASSYVQGSNYGYTF
TRBV6-2/TRBV6-3	TRBJ2-1	CASSYIDRNEQFF
TRBV9	TRBJ2-3	CASSLSPGGAGDTQYF
TRBV9	TRBJ2-5	CASSGGQYMETQYF
TRBV11-2	TRBJ2-7	CASRHIWGGGSSYEQYF
TRBV5-8	TRBJ1-1	CASSFPTTGANTEAFF
TRBV20-1	TRBJ2-7	CSAMGPLSYEQYF
TRBV5-5	TRBJ1-1	CAGSQTPRDTEAFF
TRBV3-1	TRBJ2-1	CASSQASAEQFF